The rows below give T cell receptor beta chains drawn from one sample of a study of blood T cell repertoires in COVID-19. Sequencing was performed with immunoSEQ multiplex PCR; in TCRdb, only in-frame clones are kept and a portion is missing. Here the sample spans around 26,000 clones, roughly 82% being singletons. Sequences were obtained from peripheral blood. The receptors here all came from a man older than 75 with active or convalescent COVID-19. Each CDR3 is given with its conserved first and last residue. The order of the fields is CDR3 length, V gene, D gene, clone size, J gene, CDR3 protein, CDR3 DNA. D genes are given only for firm matches. Clone size is not always given. Where it is, it says once, few, many or a class for expanded clones.

cdr3_length: 14
v_call: TRBV25-1
d_call: NA
clone_size: NA
j_call: TRBJ1-1
cdr3_aa: CASSEGALNTEAFF
cdr3_nt: TGTGCCAGCAGTGAGGGGGCCCTGAACACTGAAGCTTTCTTT

cdr3_length: 17
v_call: TRBV7-2
d_call: NA
clone_size: NA
j_call: TRBJ2-2
cdr3_aa: CASSLDTELANTGELFF
cdr3_nt: TGTGCCAGCAGCTTAGACACGGAGCTAGCCAACACCGGGGAGCTGTTTTTT

cdr3_length: 14
v_call: TRBV7-2
d_call: NA
clone_size: NA
j_call: TRBJ1-2
cdr3_aa: CASSSGGVDYGYTF
cdr3_nt: TGTGCCAGCAGCTCAGGAGGGGTGGACTATGGCTACACCTTC

cdr3_length: 15
v_call: TRBV9
d_call: TRBD1
clone_size: NA
j_call: TRBJ2-1
cdr3_aa: CASSVAGQGVNEQFF
cdr3_nt: TGTGCCAGCAGCGTAGCGGGACAGGGGGTCAATGAGCAGTTCTTC

cdr3_length: 13
v_call: TRBV5-4
d_call: NA
clone_size: NA
j_call: TRBJ2-7
cdr3_aa: CASSSEGLGEQYF
cdr3_nt: TGTGCCAGCAGTTCGGAGGGTTTGGGAGAGCAGTACTTC

cdr3_length: 15
v_call: TRBV5-1
d_call: TRBD1
clone_size: NA
j_call: TRBJ2-5
cdr3_aa: CASGRDSHPQETQYF
cdr3_nt: TGCGCCAGCGGCCGGGACAGCCACCCCCAAGAGACCCAGTACTTC

cdr3_length: 17
v_call: TRBV11-2
d_call: TRBD1
clone_size: NA
j_call: TRBJ2-2
cdr3_aa: CASSLNGQGTRAGELFF
cdr3_nt: TGTGCCAGCAGCTTAAACGGACAGGGGACGAGGGCCGGGGAGCTGTTTTTT

cdr3_length: 15
v_call: TRBV24-1
d_call: NA
clone_size: once
j_call: TRBJ1-2
cdr3_aa: CATSDPGTIGGGYTF
cdr3_nt: TGTGCCACCAGTGACCCTGGGACAATTGGGGGTGGCTACACCTTC

cdr3_length: 15
v_call: TRBV19
d_call: NA
clone_size: NA
j_call: TRBJ1-4
cdr3_aa: CASRPRTSTNEKLFF
cdr3_nt: TGTGCCAGTAGGCCCAGGACTTCAACTAATGAAAAACTGTTTTTT

cdr3_length: 15
v_call: TRBV21-1
d_call: NA
clone_size: NA
j_call: TRBJ2-2
cdr3_aa: CASSPRTGGTGELFF
cdr3_nt: TGTGCCAGCAGCCCCCGGACAGGGGGCACCGGGGAGCTGTTTTTT

cdr3_length: 14
v_call: TRBV11-1
d_call: TRBD2
clone_size: NA
j_call: TRBJ2-5
cdr3_aa: CASSRERTSEERYF
cdr3_nt: TGTGCCAGCAGCAGGGAGAGGACTAGCGAGGAGAGGTACTTC

cdr3_length: 19
v_call: TRBV18
d_call: TRBD1
clone_size: NA
j_call: TRBJ1-3
cdr3_aa: CASSPRTGGSTDKGNTIYF
cdr3_nt: TGTGCCAGCTCACCGCGAACAGGGGGCTCTACGGATAAAGGAAACACCATATATTTT

cdr3_length: 14
v_call: TRBV3-1/TRBV3-2
d_call: NA
clone_size: NA
j_call: TRBJ1-6
cdr3_aa: CASSFAGENSPLHF
cdr3_nt: TGTGCCAGCAGCTTCGCCGGGGAAAATTCACCCCTCCACTTT

cdr3_length: 13
v_call: TRBV12-3/TRBV12-4
d_call: NA
clone_size: NA
j_call: TRBJ1-2
cdr3_aa: CASSSGENYGYTF
cdr3_nt: TGTGCCAGCAGTTCTGGGGAGAACTATGGCTACACCTTC

cdr3_length: 13
v_call: TRBV7-9
d_call: NA
clone_size: NA
j_call: TRBJ2-1
cdr3_aa: CASSVQGSGEQFF
cdr3_nt: TGTGCCAGCAGCGTACAGGGTTCCGGTGAGCAGTTCTTC

cdr3_length: 15
v_call: TRBV7-9
d_call: NA
clone_size: NA
j_call: TRBJ2-2
cdr3_aa: CASSLNPGVTGELFF
cdr3_nt: TGTGCCAGCAGCTTAAACCCGGGGGTGACCGGGGAGCTGTTTTTT

cdr3_length: 14
v_call: TRBV9
d_call: NA
clone_size: NA
j_call: TRBJ2-2
cdr3_aa: CASSDQISTGELFF
cdr3_nt: TGTGCCAGCAGCGACCAGATTTCCACCGGGGAGCTGTTTTTT

cdr3_length: 16
v_call: TRBV7-9
d_call: TRBD1
clone_size: NA
j_call: TRBJ1-4
cdr3_aa: CASSALPGQGNEKLFF
cdr3_nt: TGTGCCAGCAGCGCCCTACCGGGACAGGGGAATGAAAAACTGTTTTTT

cdr3_length: 14
v_call: TRBV11-2
d_call: NA
clone_size: NA
j_call: TRBJ1-6
cdr3_aa: CASSSSQMNSPLHF
cdr3_nt: TGTGCCAGCAGCTCATCACAGATGAATTCACCCCTCCACTTT

cdr3_length: 14
v_call: TRBV4-2
d_call: TRBD1
clone_size: few
j_call: TRBJ1-2
cdr3_aa: CASSQSDRGDGYTF
cdr3_nt: TGTGCCAGCAGCCAGTCCGACAGGGGAGATGGCTACACCTTC

cdr3_length: 13
v_call: TRBV12-5
d_call: NA
clone_size: once
j_call: TRBJ1-2
cdr3_aa: CASGSSGIGGYTF
cdr3_nt: TGTGCTAGTGGTTCGTCCGGGATCGGAGGCTACACCTTC

cdr3_length: 18
v_call: TRBV27
d_call: TRBD1
clone_size: NA
j_call: TRBJ2-6
cdr3_aa: CASSSGRDRASGANVLTF
cdr3_nt: TGTGCCAGCAGTTCGGGGAGGGACAGGGCCTCTGGGGCCAACGTCCTGACTTTC

cdr3_length: 12
v_call: TRBV6-5
d_call: NA
clone_size: NA
j_call: TRBJ1-2
cdr3_aa: CASRQGNYGYTF
cdr3_nt: TGTGCCAGCAGACAGGGTAACTATGGCTACACCTTC

cdr3_length: 14
v_call: TRBV7-9
d_call: NA
clone_size: medium-sized
j_call: TRBJ1-1
cdr3_aa: CASSYEGVGTEAFF
cdr3_nt: TGTGCCAGCAGCTACGAAGGGGTTGGCACTGAAGCTTTCTTT

cdr3_length: 14
v_call: TRBV11-2
d_call: NA
clone_size: once
j_call: TRBJ1-1
cdr3_aa: CASSLSPRGTEAFF
cdr3_nt: TGTGCCAGCAGCTTAAGCCCACGCGGGACTGAAGCTTTCTTT

cdr3_length: 18
v_call: TRBV3-1/TRBV3-2
d_call: TRBD2
clone_size: NA
j_call: TRBJ2-1
cdr3_aa: CASSGARWVAGTYNEQFF
cdr3_nt: TGTGCCAGCAGCGGGGCACGCTGGGTAGCGGGAACCTACAATGAGCAGTTCTTC

cdr3_length: 15
v_call: TRBV5-4
d_call: NA
clone_size: NA
j_call: TRBJ1-5
cdr3_aa: CASSLQGVGNQPQHF
cdr3_nt: TGTGCCAGCAGCTTGCAAGGGGTGGGCAATCAGCCCCAGCATTTT

cdr3_length: 16
v_call: TRBV3-1/TRBV3-2
d_call: TRBD2
clone_size: NA
j_call: TRBJ2-1
cdr3_aa: CASSRAGTSGYNEQFF
cdr3_nt: TGTGCCAGCAGCCGGGCCGGGACTAGCGGGTACAATGAGCAGTTCTTC

cdr3_length: 14
v_call: TRBV29-1
d_call: NA
clone_size: NA
j_call: TRBJ2-1
cdr3_aa: CSGKQLTTYNEQFF
cdr3_nt: TGCAGCGGCAAACAGCTCACCACCTACAATGAGCAGTTCTTC